This T cell receptor (beta chain) was documented in a study of T cells expressing NK-cell markers. The wider study: Sequencing of TCR beta repertoires drew on sorted CD3+CD56+NKG2C+, CD3+CD56+NKG2C- and CD3+CD56-NKG2C+ T cells. Among the eight sequenced donors, seven tested HCMV-seropositive and one tested seronegative.

The CDR3 totals 13 residues. Germline V gives CDR1 LNHDA, CDR2 SQIVND (reference sequence). Using the 5' RACE reads, TCRdb records one entry per CDR3 protein without DNA. The table gives 450,000 to 600,000 distinct CDR3 sequences; the top ten clones make up about 3.6% of it. The source of this sequence is a man between 18 and 29 years old in good health. This chain links TRBV19 with TRBJ2-1; TCRdb names TRBD1, which stays unverified in the absence of DNA. Sequenced: blood T cells: a sorted CD56 or NKG2C T cell subset, CD4+ or CD8+ T cells, or bulk PBMC T cells (not recorded which). CDR3 amino acids: CASSIGSGTEQFF.